The source of this TCR beta chain is a study of T-cell reconstitution after alpha-beta-depleted transplantation in children. Unique molecular identifiers were used in preparing the TCRbeta library. Via MiXCR, TCRdb re-called the PCR reads, giving one row per CDR3 protein. The sample lists more than 300,000 distinct CDR3 sequences; 15% to 20% were seen once. This CDR3 is built from 16 residues. Germline CDR1 LGHNA, CDR2 YSLEER. The ends lost 1 base at V and 3 bases at J; junction bases unmatched: 7. This TCR was sampled from a male patient between 2 and 10 years old who had a stem cell transplant for acute lymphoblastic leukemia, so the T cells may come from the graft donor. The sequencing used PBMCs, mostly from graft donor cells, collected 360 days after TCRalphabeta/CD19-depleted stem cell transplant. The J gene is TRBJ2-7, the V gene TRBV4-3; 9 positions agree with TRBD2. CDR3 amino acids: CASSQVGPSGIYEQYF. DNA of the CDR3: TGCGCCAGCAGCCAAGTAGGGCCTAGCGGGATCTACGAGCAGTACTTC.